The rows below give T cell receptor beta chains drawn from one sample of a study of CXCR3-negative and CXCR3-positive naive CD8 T cells. No DNA is given; TCRdb re-called the 5' RACE reads and lists each CDR3 protein once. Its listing shows 5,500 to 8,500 distinct CDR3 sequences. Source material: naive CXCR3+ CD8+ T cells from blood. The receptors were gathered from a human donor in good health. Some clones in this sample may be carry-over from other donors' samples. Each CDR3 is given with its conserved first and last residue. The listing skips clone size in some rows; elsewhere it reads once, few, many or a size class.

v_call,j_call,clone_size,cdr3_aa
TRBV12-5,TRBJ2-3,-,CASGLAGGPDTQYF
TRBV12-3/TRBV12-4,TRBJ2-3,medium-sized,CASIRDRESTDTQYF
TRBV20-1,TRBJ2-1,-,CSARSSDNEQFF
TRBV29-1,TRBJ2-2,medium-sized,CSVEGKAPNTGELFF
TRBV29-1,TRBJ2-1,medium-sized,CSVGIIGQTPSYNEQFF
TRBV12-5,TRBJ1-2,medium-sized,CACRSTGINYGYTF
TRBV7-6,TRBJ2-7,-,CASSLYGTSGYEQYF
TRBV19,TRBJ2-7,-,CASSWTPGSYEQYF
TRBV29-1,TRBJ1-5,-,CSVVEGNQPQHF
TRBV11-2,TRBJ2-1,medium-sized,CASSQQGSYNEQFF